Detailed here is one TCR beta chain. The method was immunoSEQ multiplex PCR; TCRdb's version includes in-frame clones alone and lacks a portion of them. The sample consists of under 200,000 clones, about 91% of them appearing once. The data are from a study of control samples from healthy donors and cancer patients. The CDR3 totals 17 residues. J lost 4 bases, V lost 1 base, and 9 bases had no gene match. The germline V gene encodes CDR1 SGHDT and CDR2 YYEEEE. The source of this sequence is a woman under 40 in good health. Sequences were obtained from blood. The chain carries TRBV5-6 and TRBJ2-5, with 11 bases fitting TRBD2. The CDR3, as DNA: TGTGCCAGCAGCTTGTCGATAGCGGGGGGGAACCGAGAGACCCAGTACTTC. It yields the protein CASSLSIAGGNRETQYF.